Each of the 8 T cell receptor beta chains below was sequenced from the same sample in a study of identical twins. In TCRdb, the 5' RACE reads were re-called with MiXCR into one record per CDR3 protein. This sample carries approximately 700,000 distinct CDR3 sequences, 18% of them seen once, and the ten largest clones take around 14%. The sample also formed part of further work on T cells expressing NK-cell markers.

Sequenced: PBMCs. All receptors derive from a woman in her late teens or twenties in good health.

Written as DNA, the CDR3 is TGTGCCAGCAGCTTAGTGGGACAGGGGCTCGGGAACTATGGCTACACCTTC. Translated, it gives CASSLVGQGLGNYGYTF. The V call is TRBV7-8, the J call TRBJ1-2; 10 bases are a match to TRBD1. The CDR3 runs 17 residues. V shed 1 base and J 2 bases; nucleotides not matched to a gene: 7. Germline-derived CDR1 and CDR2 are SGHVS and FQNEAQ.

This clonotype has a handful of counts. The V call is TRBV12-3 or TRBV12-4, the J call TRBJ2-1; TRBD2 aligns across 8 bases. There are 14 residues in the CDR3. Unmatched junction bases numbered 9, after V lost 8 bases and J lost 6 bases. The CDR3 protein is CASGTVSGSNEQFF. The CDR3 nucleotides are TGTGCCAGCGGAACGGTGAGCGGGAGCAATGAGCAGTTCTTC.

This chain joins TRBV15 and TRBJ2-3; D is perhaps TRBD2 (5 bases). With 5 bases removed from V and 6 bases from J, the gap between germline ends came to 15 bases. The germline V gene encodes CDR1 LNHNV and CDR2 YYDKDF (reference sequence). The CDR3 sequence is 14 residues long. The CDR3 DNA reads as TGTGCCACCAGCGACCGGGGTCGCGGGGATACGCAGTATTTT. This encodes CATSDRGRGDTQYF.

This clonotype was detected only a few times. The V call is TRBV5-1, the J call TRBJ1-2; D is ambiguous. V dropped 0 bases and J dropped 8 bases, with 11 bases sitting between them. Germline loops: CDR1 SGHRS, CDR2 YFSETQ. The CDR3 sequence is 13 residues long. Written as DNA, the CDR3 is TGCGCCAGCAGCTTGGGGGAATCGGAGGGCTACACCTTC. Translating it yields CASSLGESEGYTF.

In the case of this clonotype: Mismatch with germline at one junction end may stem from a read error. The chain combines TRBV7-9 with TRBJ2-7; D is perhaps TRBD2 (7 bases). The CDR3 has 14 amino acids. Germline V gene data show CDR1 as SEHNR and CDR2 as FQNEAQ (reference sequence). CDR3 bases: TGTACCAGCAGCTTAGGGGGAGGGGTCGGCGAGCAGTACTTC. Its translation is CTSSLGGGVGEQYF.

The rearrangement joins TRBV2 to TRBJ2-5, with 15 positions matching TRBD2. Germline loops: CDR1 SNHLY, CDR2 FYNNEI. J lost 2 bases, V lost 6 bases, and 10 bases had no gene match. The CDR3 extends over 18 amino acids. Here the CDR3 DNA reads TGTGCCAGCAGAACCTGGACTAGCGGGGGGGCCCAACAAGAGACCCAGTACTTC. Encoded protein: CASRTWTSGGAQQETQYF.

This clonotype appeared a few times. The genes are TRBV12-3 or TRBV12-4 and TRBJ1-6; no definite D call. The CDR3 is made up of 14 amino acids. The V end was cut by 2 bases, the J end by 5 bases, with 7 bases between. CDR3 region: CASSLLGDNSPLHF. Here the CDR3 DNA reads TGTGCCAGCAGTTTACTCGGTGATAATTCACCCCTCCACTTT.

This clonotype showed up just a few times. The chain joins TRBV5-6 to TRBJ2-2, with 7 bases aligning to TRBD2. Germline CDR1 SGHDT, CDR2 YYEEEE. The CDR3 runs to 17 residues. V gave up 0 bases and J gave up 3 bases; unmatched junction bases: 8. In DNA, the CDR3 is TGTGCCAGCAGCTTGGGAGGTAGCGGGTTCTACACCGGGGAGCTGTTTTTT. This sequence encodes CASSLGGSGFYTGELFF.